The subject of this entry is one TCR beta chain. This entry belongs to a study of blood T cell repertoires in COVID-19. As for the study in general: COVID-19 samples, acute and convalescent, were from the United States, Italy and Spain. PBMCs, B-cell-depleted T cells, or T cells provided the cDNA or gDNA that made up the material.

Original processing methods: The authors estimated nucleated cell counts from reference gene primer amplification. This table comes from immunoSEQ multiplex PCR, and its TCRdb copy is limited to in-frame clones, with some not included. Clone size and the V and J calls come from that table; the DNA yielded D and trimming. This table has about 100,000 clones, nearly 90% appearing once. The germline CDR1 and CDR2 sequences are MDHEN and SYDVKM. This CDR3 contains 11 residues. V was shortened by 9 bases and J by 3 bases, with 9 bases between the two germline ends. The gene calls are TRBV28 and TRBJ2-7; a weak D match, TRBD2 (6 bases). Sequencing was done on a sample of peripheral blood. The clonotype comes from a man aged 50-59 years with active COVID-19. The CDR3 loop reads CASPGVYEQYF. DNA for the CDR3: TGTGCCAGTCCGGGGGTCTACGAGCAGTACTTC.